The 30 T cell receptor beta chains below come from one sample, sequenced in a study of beta chain features in type 1 diabetes listed by TCRdb under 2018. The library came from the immunoSEQ multiplex PCR assay. The entire isolated RNA was reverse transcribed using the High Capacity cDNA Reverse Transcription Kit, and thus expressed TCRB transcripts were sequenced. TCRdb's version of the immuneACCESS table is confined to in-frame rearrangements and falls short of the full clone set. An unresolved V gene accounts for under half of the shortfall where checked; the remainder is of unknown origin. The table for this sample lists 200,000 to 250,000 clones; 25% to 30% of them were counted only once. The ten largest clones take up 4% of the sample. The specimen sequenced was central memory CD4+ T cells from blood. The receptor source for this set is a man in his thirties or forties in good health.

A word on this clone: This sample also contains other DNA sequences that code for the same CDR3. The chain combines TRBV6-5 with TRBJ2-6, with D unresolved. Between the trimmed V and J ends, which lost 5 bases and 0 bases, there was a span of 8 bases. The CDR3 totals 15 residues. Germline CDR1 and CDR2: MNHEY and SVGAGI. The CDR3: CASSTPSSGANVLTF. The CDR3 DNA reads as TGTGCCAGCAGTACCCCCAGCTCTGGGGCCAACGTCCTGACTTTC.

This clone was seen only a few times. The chain links TRBV7-2 to TRBJ2-5; D call uncertain. CDR1 is SGHTA and CDR2 is FQGNSA in the germline V gene. There are 12 residues in the CDR3. V was shortened by 5 bases and J by 3 bases, with 7 bases between the two germline ends. The CDR3 DNA reads TGTGCCAGCAGCCCTAGGGAAGAGACCCAGTACTTC. Translating gives CASSPREETQYF.

The chain uses TRBV6-5 and TRBJ2-7; 12 nucleotides align to TRBD1. Trimming at V came to 7 bases and at J to 7 bases, leaving 11 bases not matched to a gene. This CDR3 has 15 amino acids. The germline CDR1 and CDR2 sequences are MNHEY and SVGAGI. The DNA of the CDR3 is TGTGCCAGCAACTCTCCGGGACAGGGGGCGCGAGAGCAGTACTTC. Translating gives CASNSPGQGAREQYF.

The chain has TRBV9 and TRBJ2-1; D remains ambiguous. Trimming shortened V by 2 bases and J by 6 bases, and 12 bases separated the two germline ends. Germline V gives CDR1 SGDLS, CDR2 YYNGEE. This CDR3 is 14 amino acids long. In DNA form, the CDR3 reads TGTGCCAGCAGCGTCCTCTCCGGCGTCAATGAGCAGTTCTTC. Protein product: CASSVLSGVNEQFF.

This clone has a count of ten or more. The chain joins TRBV6-6 to TRBJ1-5, with D possibly TRBD1 on 6 matching bases. The germline gives CDR1 MNHNY, CDR2 SVGAGI (reference sequence). The length of the CDR3 is 13 residues. V lost 5 bases and J lost 4, with 9 bases in between. The CDR3 coding sequence is TGTGCCAGCAGTGCAGGGGCAAATCAGCCCCAGCATTTT. Translating it yields CASSAGANQPQHF.

The V and J genes are TRBV29-1 and TRBJ1-5, with TRBD1 as a possible D gene (5 bases). Germline CDR1 and CDR2: SQVTM and ANQGSEA. The CDR3 runs to 14 residues. The V end lost 4 bases, the J end lost 3 bases, and 13 bases lay between the germline ends. CDR3 sequence reads: CSVVYGANNQPQHF. DNA for the CDR3: TGCAGCGTTGTGTACGGGGCCAACAATCAGCCCCAGCATTTT.

The V gene is TRBV4-2, the J gene TRBJ2-3, with 8 bases identical to TRBD2. Trimming cost V 0 bases and J 6 bases; bases outside gene matches: 11. The CDR3 extends over 17 amino acids. Germline CDR1 is LGHNA and CDR2 is YNFKEQ. The CDR3, as DNA: TGTGCCAGCAGCCAAGAGCTGAGCGGGGGCGCCTGGGATACGCAGTATTTT. It specifies CASSQELSGGAWDTQYF.

This clone turned up a few times. The genes are TRBV29-1 and TRBJ1-2; possibly TRBD1 for D (5 bases). Germline CDR1 reads SQVTM; CDR2 reads ANQGSEA. V was pared by 5 bases and J by 4 bases, with 11 bases between. The CDR3 is 12 residues long. CDR3 protein: CSVRDLAYGYTF. CDR3 bases: TGCAGCGTTCGGGACCTGGCCTATGGCTACACCTTC.

In its sample, this clone was seen a few times. The chain combines TRBV11-2 with TRBJ2-3, with 14 bases fitting TRBD2. The trim removed 4 bases at V and 5 bases at J, leaving 11 bases unmatched. The CDR3 sequence is 18 residues long. The germline V gene has CDR1 SGHAT and CDR2 FQNNGV. Here the CDR3 DNA reads TGTGCCAGCAGCTCCCGACCGGGACTAGCGGGAGAAGAAGATACGCAGTATTTT. Translating it yields CASSSRPGLAGEEDTQYF.

V usage is TRBV5-1 and J usage is TRBJ2-6; D unclear. The CDR3 is made up of 15 amino acids. Looked up from germline, CDR1 is SGHRS and CDR2 is YFSETQ. V lost 3 bases and J 3 bases, leaving 10 bases between the germline ends. The CDR3 reads CASSSVEVGANVLTF. For the CDR3, the DNA is TGCGCCAGCAGCTCCGTAGAGGTTGGGGCCAACGTCCTGACTTTC.

The chain uses TRBV11-3 and TRBJ2-1; 7 bases are a match to TRBD1. V dropped 5 bases and J dropped 9; count of bases not matched to a gene: 16. CDR1 SGHNT and CDR2 YENEEA come from the germline V gene. This CDR3 region has 16 residues. CDR3 in DNA: TGTGCCAGCAGCCCGCACCCAACGTCGGACAGGCCTGAGCAGTTCTTC. Translated, it gives CASSPHPTSDRPEQFF. Based on the CDR3 plus reference TRBV11-3 and TRBJ2-1, the full variable domain is EAGVVQSPRYKIIEKKQPVAFWCNPISGHNTLYWYLQNLGQGPELLIRYENEEAVDDSQLPKDRFSAERLKGVDSTLKIQPAELGDSAVYLCASSPHPTSDRPEQFFGPGTRLTVL.

The chain has TRBV7-8 and TRBJ2-5; D gene unclear. This CDR3 has 13 residues. Germline CDR1 and CDR2: SGHVS and FQNEAQ. The germline V and J ends were trimmed by 3 bases and 1 base, with 6 bases remaining between them. This CDR3 is CASSFRLQETQYF. In DNA, the CDR3 is TGTGCCAGCAGCTTTCGGCTCCAAGAGACCCAGTACTTC.

The chain's CDR3 is CASSQGGATYGYTF. The CDR3 DNA is TGCGCCAGCAGCCAAGGGGGTGCCACCTATGGCTACACCTTC. This chain connects TRBV4-3 to TRBJ1-2; no firm D call. Trimming shortened V by 1 base and J by 4 bases, and 10 bases separated the two germline ends. This CDR3 is built from 14 residues. Germline loops: CDR1 LGHNA, CDR2 YSLEER.

The chain employs TRBV25-1 and TRBJ1-1; 12 nucleotides line up with TRBD1. The CDR3 has 17 amino acids. Looked up from germline, CDR1 is MGHDK and CDR2 is SYGVNS. J lost 5 bases, V lost 1 base, and 8 bases had no gene match. CDR3 bases: TGTGCCAGCAGTGAATTTAGGGACAGGGGGCTGTTGACTGAAGCTTTCTTT. Its protein is CASSEFRDRGLLTEAFF. Combining the CDR3 with reference TRBV25-1 and TRBJ1-1 gives the whole variable domain EADIYQTPRYLVIGTGKKITLECSQTMGHDKMYWYQQDPGMELHLIHYSYGVNSTEKGDLSSESTVSRIRTEHFPLTLESARPSHTSQYLCASSEFRDRGLLTEAFFGQGTRLTVV.

This clone has just a few counts. The chain employs TRBV29-1 and TRBJ2-7; possibly TRBD1 for D (6 bases). The CDR3 length is 12 residues. The V and J ends lost 6 bases and 0 bases respectively, with 9 bases between them. Germline V gene sequence: CDR1 SQVTM, CDR2 ANQGSEA. This CDR3 is CSVTGYSYEQYF. CDR3 DNA: TGCAGCGTGACAGGATACTCCTACGAGCAGTACTTC.

This clone was picked up a small number of times. V and J are TRBV15 and TRBJ2-6; D gene unclear. With 5 bases removed from V and 4 bases from J, the gap between germline ends came to 18 bases. CDR3 size: 17 residues. Germline V gene data show CDR1 as LNHNV and CDR2 as YYDKDF (reference sequence). CDR3 coding DNA: TGTGCCACCAGCCCAGGACGTAACCCCTCCGGGGCCAACGTCCTGACTTTC. It yields the protein CATSPGRNPSGANVLTF.

This clone showed up just a few times. This chain uses TRBV13 with TRBJ2-7; D possibly corresponds to TRBD1 (6 bases). The V end lost 7 bases, the J end lost 0 bases, and 13 bases lay between the germline ends. Germline V gene data show CDR1 as PRHDT and CDR2 as FYEKMQ (reference sequence). The CDR3 covers 14 residues. The CDR3 here is CASNVQGRSYEQYF. The CDR3 DNA sequence: TGTGCCAGCAACGTACAGGGCCGCTCCTACGAGCAGTACTTC.

The V and J genes are TRBV27 and TRBJ2-3; D remains ambiguous. Germline assignment: CDR1 MNHEY and CDR2 SMNVEV (reference sequence). The CDR3 is 10 amino acids. V gave up 2 bases and J gave up 8 bases, with 2 bases separating them. CDR3 coding DNA: TGTGCCAGCAGTTTAACTACGCAGTATTTT. It yields the protein CASSLTTQYF.

A few counts support this clone. The chain has TRBV7-2 and TRBJ1-1; 10 bases line up with TRBD1. The germline V gene encodes CDR1 SGHTA and CDR2 FQGNSA. This CDR3 region has 14 residues. J was trimmed by 5 bases and V by 6 bases; bases with no gene match: 6. The CDR3 region is CASRGTGVETEAFF. For the CDR3, the DNA is TGTGCCAGCAGGGGGACAGGGGTGGAGACTGAAGCTTTCTTT.

This clone was observed a handful of times. The chain is built from TRBV30 and TRBJ2-5; D is possibly TRBD2 (5 bases). The CDR3 extends over 15 amino acids. Germline values: CDR1 GTSNPN, CDR2 SVGIG (reference sequence). Trimming removed 0 bases from V and 4 bases from J, with 15 bases in between. CDR3 nucleotide sequence: TGTGCCTGGAGTGTTATCGGCAGGACTCGAGAGACCCAGTACTTC. Its protein is CAWSVIGRTRETQYF.

The V and J genes are TRBV6-6 and TRBJ1-4; TRBD1 agrees at 12 bases. CDR1 MNHNY and CDR2 SVGAGI come from the germline V gene (reference sequence). This CDR3 is 16 amino acids long. J lost 8 bases, V lost 5 bases, and 9 bases had no gene match. CDR3 in amino acids: CASSQPGTGGDEKLFF. The DNA of the CDR3 is TGTGCCAGCAGTCAACCCGGGACAGGGGGCGACGAAAAACTGTTTTTT.

This clone occurred once. CDR3 amino acids: CSSGTRDPKEQYF. The CDR3 bases are TGCAGCTCCGGGACAAGGGATCCGAAGGAGCAGTACTTC. This chain connects TRBV29-1 to TRBJ2-7; D perhaps matches TRBD1 (6 bases). This CDR3 has 13 residues. V was pared by 8 bases and J by 7 bases, with 21 bases between. CDR1 SQVTM and CDR2 ANQGSEA come from the germline V gene.

This chain uses TRBV7-8 with TRBJ2-3; TRBD1 is a possible D gene (5 bases). The germline gives CDR1 SGHVS, CDR2 FQNEAQ. This CDR3 spans 14 amino acids. V lost 5 bases and J lost 9, with 18 bases in between. The CDR3 loop is CASSADLGDPTQYF. The CDR3 bases are TGTGCCAGCAGCGCGGACCTAGGGGATCCCACGCAGTATTTT.

This clone was recorded many times. V gene TRBV5-4 combines with J gene TRBJ2-3; D is unclear. The CDR3 runs to 13 residues. Trimming removed 0 bases from V and 7 bases from J, with 9 bases in between. Germline V gene sequence: CDR1 SGHNT, CDR2 YYREEE (reference sequence). CDR3 nucleotides: TGTGCCAGCAGCTTGGGTGCTGCCAATACGCAGTATTTT. Translation: CASSLGAANTQYF.

This chain connects TRBV15 to TRBJ2-2; D possibly corresponds to TRBD1 (6 bases). Germline CDR1 and CDR2: LNHNV and YYDKDF (reference sequence). CDR3 length: 16 residues. The ends were cut back, 1 base at V and 2 bases at J, with 11 bases in the middle. The CDR3 loop reads CATSRGGHLNTGELFF. The DNA for the CDR3 is TGTGCCACCAGCAGAGGGGGACACCTTAACACCGGGGAGCTGTTTTTT.

The chain has TRBV30 and TRBJ2-2; D ambiguous. Per the germline V gene, CDR1 is GTSNPN and CDR2 is SVGIG (reference sequence). The CDR3 contains 14 residues. V was shortened by 4 bases and J by 2 bases, with 11 bases between the two germline ends. CDR3 region: CAWTGLPNTGELFF. CDR3 DNA sequence: TGTGCCTGGACTGGGTTGCCTAACACCGGGGAGCTGTTTTTT.

The table lists this clone with many counts. Other DNA sequences from this sample encode an identical CDR3 as well. J is TRBJ2-1 and V is TRBV9, with 8 bases aligning to TRBD2. The J segment lost 4 bases and the V segment lost 0 bases, leaving 0 bases of the junction unmatched. The germline V gene encodes CDR1 SGDLS and CDR2 YYNGEE. The CDR3 totals 14 residues. This chain's CDR3 is CASSVGGGYNEQFF. As DNA, the CDR3 is TGTGCCAGCAGCGTAGGCGGGGGGTACAATGAGCAGTTCTTC.

This clone was picked up a small number of times. This chain uses TRBV7-2 with TRBJ1-3, with a possible D match to TRBD1 (5 bases). The germline V and J ends were trimmed by 4 bases and 3 bases, with 13 bases remaining between them. CDR3 length equals 15 residues. Germline lookup yields CDR1 SGHTA and CDR2 FQGNSA. The CDR3 nucleotides read TGTGCCAGCAGCTCCCAGGGAGTACTTGGAAACACCATATATTTT. Its translation is CASSSQGVLGNTIYF.

This clone came up a few times. This rearrangement joins TRBV4-2 to TRBJ2-6; TRBD1 or TRBD2 may be the D gene (5 bases each). The CDR3 totals 18 residues. Between the trimmed V and J ends, which lost 5 bases and 0 bases, there was a span of 17 bases. Germline loops: CDR1 LGHNA, CDR2 YNFKEQ. CDR3 loop: CASSSNRWGSSGANVLTF. The CDR3 DNA follows: TGTGCCAGCAGCTCGAACCGGTGGGGGAGCTCTGGGGCCAACGTCCTGACTTTC.

This clone showed up just a few times. The gene calls are TRBV25-1 and TRBJ2-7; 10 nucleotides match TRBD2. The CDR3 spans 12 residues. V lost 6 bases to trimming and J lost 8 bases; unmatched junction nucleotides: 4. The V gene's germline CDR1 is MGHDK and CDR2 SYGVNS. CDR3 protein: CASRGLAIQQYF. In nucleotides, the CDR3 is TGTGCCAGCAGGGGACTAGCGATCCAGCAGTACTTC.